This is a list of T cell receptor beta chains from one sample in a study of T cell responses to AZD1222 COVID-19 vaccine. Data came from immunoSEQ multiplex PCR; TCRdb stores just in-frame clones and leaves some out. The sample has around 99,000 clones, 75% to 95% seen once. Sequenced material: peripheral blood, taken 28 days after the second AZD1222 dose. All receptors come from an adult who received the AZD1222 COVID-19 vaccine. Each CDR3 is given with its conserved first and last residue. The D gene is left open where the match is weak. Some rows have no size entry. The others give once, few or many, or a class for an expanded clone.

>-|TRBJ1-4|TRBV30|-
CAWREQGSNEKLFF
TGTGCCTGGAGGGAACAGGGCAGCAACGAAAAACTGTTTTTT
>-|TRBJ2-3|TRBV24-1|once
CATSDLTGRSTDTQYF
TGTGCCACCAGTGACCTAACAGGGCGTAGCACAGATACGCAGTATTTT
>TRBD2|TRBJ2-1|TRBV9|-
CASSSSGSRNNEQFF
TGTGCCAGCAGCTCTAGCGGGAGCAGGAACAATGAGCAGTTCTTC
>-|TRBJ2-3|TRBV6-2/TRBV6-3|-
CASSLNADTQYF
TGTGCCAGCAGTTTGAATGCAGATACGCAGTATTTT
>TRBD1|TRBJ1-1|TRBV2|-
CASTGDSDTEAFF
TGTGCCAGCACTGGGGACAGTGACACTGAAGCTTTCTTT
>TRBD1|TRBJ1-4|TRBV2|-
CASSVQGANEKLFF
TGTGCCAGCAGTGTACAGGGGGCTAATGAAAAACTGTTTTTT
>-|TRBJ2-3|TRBV7-2|-
CASSLERADTQYF
TGTGCCAGCAGCCTAGAGAGGGCGGATACGCAGTATTTT
>-|TRBJ1-1|TRBV6-5|-
CASSLQGRAEAFF
TGTGCCAGCAGTTTACAGGGTCGTGCTGAAGCTTTCTTT
>-|TRBJ2-2|TRBV5-8|-
CASSPRGIRTGELFF
TGTGCCAGCAGCCCGAGGGGGATCAGGACCGGGGAGCTGTTTTTT
>TRBD1|TRBJ1-1|TRBV30|-
CAWLPGGLNTEAFF
TGTGCCTGGCTACCAGGGGGGCTGAACACTGAAGCTTTCTTT
>TRBD2|TRBJ2-3|TRBV18|-
CASPPPGGSTDTQYF
TGTGCCAGCCCCCCGCCGGGGGGGTCCACAGATACGCAGTATTTT
>-|TRBJ2-6|TRBV7-9|-
CASSLEGAGANVLTF
TGTGCCAGCAGCTTAGAAGGGGCTGGGGCCAACGTCCTGACTTTC
>-|TRBJ1-6|TRBV3-1/TRBV3-2|-
CASSQEGAGYNSPLHF
TGTGCCAGCAGCCAAGAGGGGGCAGGCTATAATTCACCCCTCCACTTT
>-|TRBJ1-1|TRBV20-1|once
CSAADTEAFF
TGCAGTGCCGCGGACACTGAAGCTTTCTTT
>TRBD2|TRBJ2-7|TRBV28|-
CASSLYLAGAIYEQYF
TGTGCCAGCAGTCTATATCTAGCGGGGGCTATCTACGAGCAGTACTTC
>TRBD2|TRBJ2-5|TRBV7-7|once
CASSLNPGLAEETQYF
TGTGCTAGCAGCTTAAACCCTGGACTAGCTGAAGAGACCCAGTACTTC
>-|TRBJ1-1|TRBV12-3/TRBV12-4|-
CASSAWDTEAFF
TGTGCCAGCAGTGCTTGGGACACTGAAGCTTTCTTT
>-|TRBJ2-7|TRBV2|-
CASSGGYEQYF
TGTGCCAGCAGTGGGGGATACGAGCAGTACTTC
>TRBD2|TRBJ2-7|TRBV7-6|-
CASSPQGLAGGHLEQYF
TGTGCCAGCAGCCCCCAGGGACTAGCGGGGGGGCATCTCGAGCAGTACTTC
>TRBD1|TRBJ1-4|TRBV15|-
CATSRDGTGGEKLFF
TGTGCCACCAGCAGAGATGGGACAGGTGGTGAAAAACTGTTTTTT
>-|TRBJ2-5|TRBV6-1|-
CASSDGRAPYGETQYF
TGTGCCAGCAGTGACGGCAGGGCGCCGTATGGGGAGACCCAGTACTTC
>-|TRBJ1-2|TRBV10-2|-
CASSDRENDGYTF
TGCGCCAGCAGTGACAGGGAGAACGATGGCTACACCTTC
>-|TRBJ2-5|TRBV6-4|-
CASRTPQETQYF
TGTGCCAGCAGGACACCCCAAGAGACCCAGTACTTC
>-|TRBJ1-5|TRBV5-5|-
CASSLGGGQPQHF
TGTGCCAGCAGCTTGGGGGGAGGGCAGCCCCAGCATTTT
>-|TRBJ2-7|TRBV27|-
CASRHRESYEQYF
TGTGCCAGCAGACACCGGGAGTCCTACGAGCAGTACTTC
>-|TRBJ2-5|TRBV10-3|-
CAISEGGPETQYF
TGTGCCATCAGTGAGGGGGGGCCAGAGACCCAGTACTTC
>TRBD1|TRBJ2-7|TRBV27|-
CASGTGGNEQYF
TGTGCCAGCGGGACAGGGGGCAACGAGCAGTACTTC
>TRBD1|TRBJ2-1|TRBV25-1|once
CASSAIWTGNNNEQFF
TGTGCCAGCAGTGCTATTTGGACAGGGAATAACAATGAGCAGTTCTTC
>-|TRBJ2-7|TRBV29-1|-
CSVVGASSEQYF
TGCAGCGTTGTGGGGGCATCAAGCGAGCAGTACTTC
>-|TRBJ1-1|TRBV7-2|-
CASSLGGGAGTEAFF
TGTGCCAGCAGTTTAGGGGGGGGCGCGGGCACTGAAGCTTTCTTT
>-|TRBJ1-6|TRBV6-2/TRBV6-3|-
CASSDNSPLHF
TGTGCCAGCAGTGACAATTCACCCCTCCACTTT
>TRBD2|TRBJ2-5|TRBV9|-
CASSPGLARETQYF
TGTGCCAGCAGCCCGGGACTAGCAAGGGAGACCCAGTACTTC
>-|TRBJ1-5|TRBV5-6|-
CASSLGNQPQHF
TGTGCCAGCAGCTTGGGAAATCAGCCCCAGCATTTT
>TRBD2|TRBJ2-5|TRBV27|-
CASSLNGGVGETQYF
TGTGCCAGCAGTTTGAACGGGGGGGTCGGAGAGACCCAGTACTTC
>TRBD1|TRBJ2-3|TRBV7-8|-
CASSWDRGTDTQYF
TGTGCCAGCAGCTGGGACAGGGGCACAGATACGCAGTATTTT
>TRBD1|TRBJ1-1|TRBV6-5|-
CATRTGMNTEAFF
TGTGCCACCAGGACAGGTATGAACACTGAAGCTTTCTTT
>-|TRBJ2-5|TRBV7-2|once
CASSQMTALPSETQYF
TGTGCCAGCAGCCAAATGACAGCGCTACCCTCGGAGACCCAGTACTTC
>-|TRBJ1-4|TRBV13|-
CASSYRQPNEKLFF
TGTGCCAGCAGCTACCGACAGCCTAATGAAAAACTGTTTTTT
>-|TRBJ2-1|TRBV2|-
CASSGSSSYNEQFF
TGTGCCAGCAGTGGCTCTAGCTCCTACAATGAGCAGTTCTTC
>-|TRBJ2-7|TRBV5-4|-
CASSEIGTGTREQYF
TGTGCCAGCAGCGAAATCGGGACGGGAACCAGGGAGCAGTACTTC
>TRBD1|TRBJ1-1|TRBV5-1|-
CASSRGQGGQWAFF
TGCGCCAGCAGCAGGGGACAGGGGGGCCAGTGGGCTTTCTTT
>-|TRBJ2-2|TRBV3-1/TRBV3-2|-
CASSHLAGNTGELFF
TGTGCCAGCAGCCATCTGGCGGGGAACACCGGGGAGCTGTTTTTT
>-|TRBJ2-2|TRBV14|-
CASSQDRWGANTGELFF
TGTGCCAGCAGCCAAGATAGGTGGGGGGCGAACACCGGGGAGCTGTTTTTT
>TRBD2|TRBJ2-1|TRBV6-2/TRBV6-3|-
CASSYSRGNYNEQFF
TGTGCCAGCAGTTACTCGCGGGGGAACTACAATGAGCAGTTCTTC
>TRBD1|TRBJ2-2|TRBV28|-
CASSLLDRITGELFF
TGTGCCAGCAGTTTATTGGACAGGATAACCGGGGAGCTGTTTTTT
>-|TRBJ1-1|TRBV19|-
CASSIGGFPLEAFF
TGTGCCAGTAGTATAGGAGGCTTCCCACTTGAAGCTTTCTTT
>TRBD2|TRBJ2-3|TRBV4-1|-
CASSPSTSGGSGTVTDTQYF
TGCGCCAGCAGCCCATCGACTAGCGGGGGTTCGGGGACAGTAACAGATACGCAGTATTTT
>-|TRBJ2-3|TRBV15|-
CATSWASRTDTQYF
TGTGCCACCAGCTGGGCCAGCCGAACAGATACGCAGTATTTT
>-|TRBJ2-1|TRBV19|-
CASSMLYNEQFF
TGTGCCAGTAGTATGTTGTACAATGAGCAGTTCTTC
>-|TRBJ2-3|TRBV3-1/TRBV3-2|once
CASSQGGGGTDTQYF
TGTGCCAGCAGCCAAGGGGGCGGGGGCACAGATACGCAGTATTTT
>TRBD2|TRBJ2-5|TRBV6-5|-
CASSGGETQYF
TGTGCCAGCAGCGGGGGGGAGACCCAGTACTTC